Listed below are T cell receptor beta chains from one sample, sequenced in a study of tumor-infiltrating lymphocytes in primary liver carcinoma. TCRdb re-called the multiplex PCR reads with MiXCR, one entry per CDR3 protein. The data contain fewer than 400,000 distinct CDR3 sequences, almost 60% of them singletons. The sample consisted of peripheral blood. All receptors derive from a woman in her 30s with primary liver carcinoma and hepatitis B virus infection. Both conserved end residues are part of each CDR3. D genes are given only for firm matches. Rows give clone size only sometimes, using once, few, many, or a class for an expanded clone.

abundance,j_gene,v_gene,d_gene,CDR3nt,CDR3aa
many,TRBJ2-1,TRBV11-2,TRBD2,TGTGCCAGCAGCTTAGGGGTTAGCGGGAGGGCCGGAAGTGAGCAGTTCTTC,CASSLGVSGRAGSEQFF
once,TRBJ2-7,TRBV6-6,-,TGTGCCAACAGCCAGGGGGGTGAGCAGTACTTC,CANSQGGEQYF
few,TRBJ1-2,TRBV7-8,-,TGTGCCAGCAGCTTTGGTCGGGACTATGGCTACACCTTC,CASSFGRDYGYTF
-,TRBJ2-3,TRBV4-3,-,TGCGCCAGCAGCCAAGAGGGCAACACAGATACGCAGTATTTT,CASSQEGNTDTQYF
many,TRBJ1-2,TRBV29-1,TRBD1,TGCAGCGTTGAAGCGCGACAGGGAGGAGGAGGCGGCTACACCTTC,CSVEARQGGGGGYTF
-,TRBJ2-1,TRBV6-5,-,TGTGCCAGCAGGCCCTACAGTCTCGCTACCTCCTACAATGAGCAGTTCTTC,CASRPYSLATSYNEQFF
few,TRBJ2-2,TRBV5-5,TRBD2,TGTGCCAGCAGCGCGTGGACTAGCGGGAACGGCGGGGAGCTGTTTTTT,CASSAWTSGNGGELFF
-,TRBJ2-6,TRBV4-3,TRBD1,TGCGCCAGCAGCCAAGGACAAACAGGGGTGTTTAATATCCTGACTTTC,CASSQGQTGVFNILTF
once,TRBJ1-5,TRBV28,-,TGTGCCAGCAAGCTAAGGGTGGGCAGGTGGGATCAGCTCCAGCATTTT,CASKLRVGRWDQLQHF
many,TRBJ2-1,TRBV12-3/TRBV12-4,-,TGTGCCAGCAGTTTTGAGACAGTGAACAATGAGCAGTTCTTC,CASSFETVNNEQFF
-,TRBJ1-1,TRBV5-1,-,TGCGCCAGCAGCTTGGATCGGGGATTGAACACTGAAGCTTTCTTT,CASSLDRGLNTEAFF
once,TRBJ1-3,TRBV4-2,TRBD1,TGTGCCAGCAGCCGCAAGTTAGGGACAGGGAAATCGGGAAACACCATATATTTT,CASSRKLGTGKSGNTIYF
-,TRBJ1-1,TRBV4-1,-,TGCGCCAGCAGCCCAAGCTCAAGTACAGCTTTCTTT,CASSPSSSTAFF
-,TRBJ1-2,TRBV12-3/TRBV12-4,TRBD1,TGTGCCAACAGTTTTGGGACAGGGGCTGGCTACACCTTC,CANSFGTGAGYTF
few,TRBJ2-1,TRBV4-2,TRBD2,TGTGCCAGCAGCCAGGAAAGCGGGGGTACTGAGCAGTTCTTC,CASSQESGGTEQFF
once,TRBJ2-3,TRBV7-9,-,TGTGCCAGCAGCTTAGCGTACGGAACAGATACGCAGTATTTT,CASSLAYGTDTQYF
few,TRBJ2-7,TRBV7-9,-,TGTGCCAGCAGCTTACTAGACAAAGCCTACGAGCAGTACTTC,CASSLLDKAYEQYF
-,TRBJ1-4,TRBV7-8,-,TGTGCCAGCAGCTTAGTGAACCAAGCCAATGAAAAACTGTTTTTT,CASSLVNQANEKLFF
-,TRBJ2-3,TRBV2,-,TGTGCCAGCAGCCGGGAGTTAGGTACAGGTACGCAGTATTTT,CASSRELGTGTQYF
many,TRBJ2-5,TRBV6-6,-,TGTGCCAGCAGTCAAACAGGGCGGTACCAAGAGACCCAGTACTTC,CASSQTGRYQETQYF
-,TRBJ2-3,TRBV11-2,TRBD1,TGTGCCAGCAGGGCTGGACAGGGGATCCCCGGTACGCAGTATTTT,CASRAGQGIPGTQYF
-,TRBJ2-1,TRBV6-1,-,TGTGCCAGCAGCTACAGTCGAGGACCAACAATTGGGCAGTTCTTC,CASSYSRGPTIGQFF
once,TRBJ1-1,TRBV11-2,-,TGCGCCAGCAGCTTAACCAGAACTAACACTGAAGCTTTCTTT,CASSLTRTNTEAFF
-,TRBJ1-1,TRBV29-1,TRBD1,TGCAGCGTTCGGGGGCCGACAGGGGAAGCTTTCTTT,CSVRGPTGEAFF
-,TRBJ2-5,TRBV30,-,TGTGCCGTGCCGGGACAAAAGGGAGAGACCCAGTACTTC,CAVPGQKGETQYF
-,TRBJ2-7,TRBV6-6,TRBD2,TGTGCCAGCAGTCCTAGCGGGGGCCTTCGGATGAACTTC,CASSPSGGLRMNF
-,TRBJ2-7,TRBV15,-,TGTGCCACCAGGGCTTTCCCCACCTACGAGCAGTACTTC,CATRAFPTYEQYF
few,TRBJ2-2,TRBV5-6,-,TGTGCCAGCAGCTTGTCTGATACCGCGAACACCGGGGAGCTGTTTTTT,CASSLSDTANTGELFF
-,TRBJ1-5,TRBV28,-,TGTGCCAGCACCCAGGGTAGTCTGCCCCAGCATTTT,CASTQGSLPQHF
-,TRBJ2-1,TRBV7-9,-,TGTGCCAGCAGCAGGGTCGGGAGCAGGGACAATGAGCAGTTCTTC,CASSRVGSRDNEQFF
medium-sized,TRBJ2-1,TRBV29-1,-,TGCAGCGCCGGGGGTGGGGGGCGATACAATGAGCAGTTCTTC,CSAGGGGRYNEQFF
few,TRBJ1-2,TRBV5-1,TRBD1,TGCGCCAGCAGCACCGGGACAGGGGCCTATGGCTACACCTTC,CASSTGTGAYGYTF
-,TRBJ2-7,TRBV6-5,TRBD1,TGTGCCAGCAGCCCCGGACAGGGGGCCTACGACCAGTACTTC,CASSPGQGAYDQYF